The 31 T cell receptor beta chains presented below share a single source sample, sequenced in a study of cytomegalovirus exposure and HLA in healthy donors (dated by TCRdb to about 2017). Library construction relied on the immunoSEQ multiplex PCR assay. For the multiplex PCR, a mixture combining 60 forward primers for TCR Vbeta segments and 13 reverse primers for TCR Jbeta segments was used. The table comes from immuneACCESS by way of TCRdb, which keeps in-frame sequences with V and J called. Part of the clones is missing from these tables; in studies checked, under half for an unresolved V gene and the rest for unknown reasons. This sample is represented by roughly 130,000 clones; about three quarters of them were singletons. The ten most abundant clones make up around 1.2% of the sample. The sample consisted of PBMCs. The source is a male donor in good health and CMV-seropositive.

The chain joins TRBV9 to TRBJ1-3; D ambiguous. The V end lost 2 bases, the J end lost 0 bases, and 9 bases lay between the germline ends. CDR3 length equals 15 residues. The germline CDR1 and CDR2 sequences are SGDLS and YYNGEE. The DNA of the CDR3 is TGTGCCAGCAGCGTTGGCACCGACTCTGGAAACACCATATATTTT. Translation gives CASSVGTDSGNTIYF.

V and J are TRBV28 and TRBJ1-1, with D maybe TRBD1 (5 bases). This CDR3 is built from 14 residues. Germline V CDR1 and CDR2: MDHEN, SYDVKM. V was shortened by 4 bases and J by 4 bases, with 13 bases between the two germline ends. The CDR3 DNA reads TGTGCCAGCAGTTCGTCGGGCGGGGGCACTGAAGCTTTCTTT. Translation gives CASSSSGGGTEAFF.

This chain connects TRBV6-1 to TRBJ2-3; 11 positions match TRBD2. The CDR3 contains 15 residues. V was pared by 3 bases and J by 5 bases, with 4 bases of the junction left unmatched. Germline V gene data show CDR1 as MNHNS and CDR2 as SASEGT. Written as DNA, the CDR3 is TGTGCCAGCAGTGAGAGGCTAGCGGGAGGAGATACGCAGTATTTT. It codes for CASSERLAGGDTQYF.

In its sample, this clone was seen once. This chain uses TRBV7-3 with TRBJ1-3, with D tentatively TRBD1 (6 bases). Germline CDR1 SGHTA, CDR2 FQGTGA. Trimming left V 4 bases short and J 2 bases short, with 15 bases between. The CDR3 contains 16 residues. As DNA, the CDR3 is TGTGCCAGCAGCTATAATCAGGGGCCGGCTGGAAACACCATATATTTT. Translating it yields CASSYNQGPAGNTIYF.

The table lists this clone with a few counts. The identical CDR3 is also encoded by other nucleotide sequences in the sample. The chain links TRBV2 to TRBJ2-1; 10 nucleotides match TRBD2. The CDR3 runs to 15 residues. The germline V gene has CDR1 SNHLY and CDR2 FYNNEI. V lost 6 bases to trimming and J lost 3 bases; unmatched junction nucleotides: 5. CDR3 loop: CASRASGGSYNEQFF. CDR3 DNA: TGTGCCAGCAGGGCTAGCGGGGGAAGCTACAATGAGCAGTTCTTC.

The J gene is TRBJ1-2, the V gene TRBV2; D uncertain. V dropped 5 bases and J dropped 7 bases, with 8 bases sitting between them. The CDR3 consists of 11 residues. Looked up from germline, CDR1 is SNHLY and CDR2 is FYNNEI. DNA for the CDR3: TGTGCCAGCAGTTACAGTGGTGGCTACACCTTC. Amino acid sequence: CASSYSGGYTF.

J is TRBJ1-1 and V is TRBV2, with D possibly being TRBD1 (6 bases). Trimming left V 6 bases short and J 5 bases short, with 13 bases between. Germline values: CDR1 SNHLY, CDR2 FYNNEI. This CDR3 contains 13 residues. This CDR3 reads CASSIQGLTEAFF. The CDR3 DNA reads TGTGCCAGCAGCATACAGGGTTTGACTGAAGCTTTCTTT.

The chain combines TRBV19 with TRBJ2-7; 7 bases are shared with TRBD1. There are 15 residues in the CDR3. The germline CDR1 and CDR2 sequences are LNHDA and SQIVND (reference sequence). The J segment lost 3 bases and the V segment lost 5 bases, leaving 10 bases of the junction unmatched. The CDR3 DNA sequence: TGTGCCAGTAGTCCTGGACCGGGACAGAGCTACGAGCAGTACTTC. It codes for CASSPGPGQSYEQYF.

This chain uses TRBV6-6 with TRBJ1-1; maybe TRBD1 (5 bases). This CDR3 has 14 residues. V was shortened by 0 bases and J by 3 bases, with 8 bases between the two germline ends. Germline CDR1 MNHNY, CDR2 SVGAGI (reference sequence). CDR3 loop: CASSYSIRDTEAFF. CDR3 nucleotides: TGTGCCAGCAGTTACTCGATCAGGGACACTGAAGCTTTCTTT.

V gene TRBV11-2 combines with J gene TRBJ2-5; D possibly corresponds to TRBD1 (7 bases). The germline gives CDR1 SGHAT, CDR2 FQNNGV. The CDR3 is made up of 15 amino acids. The ends were cut back, 4 bases at V and 5 bases at J, with 17 bases in the middle. This CDR3 is CASSSTQGGDETQYF. In nucleotides, the CDR3 is TGTGCCAGCAGCTCTACGCAGGGGGGTGACGAGACCCAGTACTTC.

The CDR3 is CASSGKDSVGKQYF. The CDR3 DNA is TGTGCCAGCAGCGGGAAGGACTCCGTGGGCAAGCAGTACTTC. The J gene is TRBJ2-7, the V gene TRBV9, with a weak D call TRBD2 (5 bases). Trimming left V 3 bases short and J 8 bases short, with 18 bases between. Germline V gene lookup returns CDR1 SGDLS and CDR2 YYNGEE. The CDR3 is 14 residues long.

This clone was picked up a small number of times. The J gene is TRBJ2-1, the V gene TRBV5-6, with TRBD2 matching 11 bases. This CDR3 contains 15 residues. V lost 4 bases to trimming and J lost 7 bases; unmatched junction nucleotides: 7. CDR1 is SGHDT, CDR2 YYEEEE, per germline. In DNA form, the CDR3 reads TGTGCCAGCAGCCATCTAGCGGGGGGTTGGAATGAGCAGTTCTTC. Its protein product is CASSHLAGGWNEQFF.

The CDR3: CASSQAIQSTDTQYF. For the CDR3, the DNA is TGTGCCAGCAGCCAAGCAATACAGAGCACAGATACGCAGTATTTT. The genes are TRBV14 and TRBJ2-3; unclear D gene. Germline CDR1 reads SGHDN; CDR2 reads FVKESK. Trimming stripped 1 base from V and 0 bases from J, with 8 bases between. CDR3 length equals 15 residues. Variable domain in full (rest from reference TRBV14 and TRBJ2-3): EAGVTQFPSHSVIEKGQTVTLRCDPISGHDNLYWYRRVMGKEIKFLLHFVKESKQDESGMPNNRFLAERTGGTYSTLKVQPAELEDSGVYFCASSQAIQSTDTQYFGPGTRLTVL.

The chain recombines TRBV7-9 with TRBJ2-5; TRBD1 agrees at 10 bases. With 1 base clipped from V and 2 bases from J, the junction kept 10 bases outside the gene matches. Per germline, CDR1 SEHNR and CDR2 FQNEAQ (reference sequence). CDR3 length equals 18 residues. The CDR3, as DNA: TGTGCCAGCAGCTTAGGAGGGACAGGGGATGTTAATCAAGAGACCCAGTACTTC. Translated: CASSLGGTGDVNQETQYF.

The chain employs TRBV5-8 and TRBJ1-2; 8 bases match TRBD1. The J segment lost 0 bases and the V segment lost 5 bases, leaving 6 bases of the junction unmatched. The CDR3 contains 15 residues. Germline V gives CDR1 SGHTS, CDR2 YDEGEE. CDR3 amino acids: CASRPGQGANYGYTF. CDR3 in DNA: TGTGCCAGCAGACCTGGACAGGGCGCTAACTATGGCTACACCTTC. The variable domain in full, completed from reference TRBV5-8 and TRBJ1-2, reads EAGVTQSPTHLIKTRGQQATLRCSPISGHTSVYWYQQALGLGLQFLLWYDEGEERNRGNFPPRFSGRQFPNYSSELNVNALELEDSALYLCASRPGQGANYGYTFGSGTRLTVV.

This clone showed up just a few times. This chain links TRBV10-3 with TRBJ2-7; the D gene is possibly TRBD2 (6 bases). Looked up from germline, CDR1 is ENHRY and CDR2 is SYGVKD. CDR3 length: 12 amino acids. Trimming removed 7 bases at V and 7 bases at J, with 14 bases between. The CDR3 loop is CAITEEGGEQYF. DNA for the CDR3: TGTGCCATCACCGAAGAGGGAGGTGAGCAGTACTTC.

This chain uses TRBV19 with TRBJ1-2; the match to TRBD1 covers 9 bases. The germline V gene has CDR1 LNHDA and CDR2 SQIVND (reference sequence). The CDR3 runs to 17 residues. V trimming: 8 bases; J trimming: 3 bases; junction bases outside the gene matches: 16. DNA for the CDR3: TGTGCCAGTGGGACATATGGATCGGGACAGGGAGACTATGGCTACACCTTC. Translation: CASGTYGSGQGDYGYTF.

This chain joins TRBV28 and TRBJ2-7; TRBD1 is a possible D gene (5 bases). Germline CDR1 and CDR2: MDHEN and SYDVKM. The CDR3 covers 15 residues. V gave up 6 bases and J gave up 4 bases, with 19 bases separating them. In DNA, the CDR3 is TGTGCCAGCAGGCTACAGGTGGGGAATGAGTACGAGCAGTACTTC. Its translation: CASRLQVGNEYEQYF.

In this sample, this clone turned up once. This chain links TRBV11-1 with TRBJ1-2; a possible D gene is TRBD1 (6 bases). The CDR3 sequence is 17 residues long. V dropped 3 bases and J dropped 2 bases, with 19 bases sitting between them. Germline V gives CDR1 SGHAT, CDR2 FQDESV (reference sequence). The CDR3 DNA sequence: TGTGCCAGCAGCTTCTCGCGGTGGCAGGGGAAAAACTATGGCTACACCTTC. Amino acids: CASSFSRWQGKNYGYTF.

V gene TRBV28 combines with J gene TRBJ2-7; TRBD1 might be the D (6 bases). V was trimmed by 5 bases and J by 4 bases, leaving 9 bases between them. CDR1 and CDR2 (germline): MDHEN, SYDVKM. This CDR3 contains 12 residues. The CDR3: CASSRQGYEQYF. The CDR3 DNA follows: TGTGCCAGCAGTCGTCAGGGGTACGAGCAGTACTTC.

The chain couples TRBV27 to TRBJ2-1, with D unresolved. In germline, CDR1 is MNHEY, CDR2 SMNVEV (reference sequence). V lost 1 base, J lost 6 bases, and 7 bases lay in between. The CDR3 runs to 13 residues. CDR3: CASSLWRSNEQFF. The CDR3 DNA reads TGTGCCAGCAGTTTATGGAGATCCAATGAGCAGTTCTTC.

The chain combines TRBV10-3 with TRBJ2-3; 9 bases fit TRBD2. The CDR3 is made up of 19 amino acids. Germline assignment: CDR1 ENHRY and CDR2 SYGVKD. Trimming removed 4 bases from V and 4 bases from J; junction bases left unmatched: 18. The CDR3 region is CAISVEPRIAGVLADTQYF. CDR3 sequence (DNA): TGTGCCATCAGTGTGGAACCGAGAATAGCGGGGGTTCTGGCAGATACGCAGTATTTT.

The chain is built from TRBV28 and TRBJ2-2, with 10 positions matching TRBD1. V dropped 6 bases and J dropped 7; count of bases not matched to a gene: 8. The CDR3 has 15 amino acids. CDR1 and CDR2 (germline): MDHEN, SYDVKM. This CDR3 is CASRPGQGEIGELFF. For the CDR3, the DNA is TGTGCCAGCAGACCTGGACAGGGGGAGATCGGGGAGCTGTTTTTT.

This chain uses TRBV6-5 with TRBJ1-4, with 8 bases that match TRBD1. The CDR3 extends over 16 amino acids. With V trimmed by 4 bases and J by 8 bases, 12 bases remained unmatched. In germline, CDR1 is MNHEY, CDR2 SVGAGI. This CDR3 reads CASSSLSGTGGEKLFF. CDR3 DNA: TGTGCCAGCAGTTCCCTCTCCGGGACAGGAGGGGAAAAACTGTTTTTT.

This chain joins TRBV28 and TRBJ2-7; tentative D call: TRBD2 (6 bases). V dropped 5 bases and J dropped 0 bases, with 17 bases sitting between them. The CDR3 is made up of 16 amino acids. CDR1 is MDHEN and CDR2 is SYDVKM in the germline V gene. The CDR3 nucleotides read TGTGCCAGCAGTCCGCGGGGAAAACCACTCTCCTACGAGCAGTACTTC. Encoded protein: CASSPRGKPLSYEQYF.

The chain has TRBV6-1 and TRBJ1-1, with no clear D. In germline, CDR1 is MNHNS, CDR2 SASEGT. Deletions cut 5 bases from V and 5 bases from J, with 15 bases between. This CDR3 spans 14 amino acids. The CDR3 bases are TGTGCCAGCAGTTATGGGCCCAGGTATACTGAAGCTTTCTTT. Protein sequence: CASSYGPRYTEAFF.

V and J are TRBV5-4 and TRBJ1-2, with 7 bases that match TRBD1. Germline assignment: CDR1 SGHNT and CDR2 YYREEE (reference sequence). This CDR3 spans 15 amino acids. Trimming cost V 0 bases and J 5 bases; bases outside gene matches: 7. CDR3 in amino acids: CASSLESGGGYGYTF. For the CDR3, the DNA is TGTGCCAGCAGCTTGGAGTCAGGGGGTGGGTATGGCTACACCTTC. Variable domain in full (rest from reference TRBV5-4 and TRBJ1-2): ETGVTQSPTHLIKTRGQQVTLRCSSQSGHNTVSWYQQALGQGPQFIFQYYREEENGRGNFPPRFSGLQFPNYSSELNVNALELDDSALYLCASSLESGGGYGYTFGSGTRLTVV.

In its sample, this clone was seen once. The chain links TRBV29-1 to TRBJ1-5; D remains ambiguous. The CDR3 covers 13 residues. Trimming took 4 bases from V and 7 from J, leaving 14 bases between them. CDR1 is SQVTM and CDR2 is ANQGSEA in the germline V gene. The CDR3 sequence is CSVVHGLGQPQHF. CDR3 DNA sequence: TGCAGCGTTGTCCACGGGTTAGGCCAGCCCCAGCATTTT.

This rearrangement joins TRBV6-6 to TRBJ2-1; possible D gene TRBD1, 6 bases. The CDR3 is made up of 14 amino acids. V was pared by 4 bases and J by 5 bases, with 12 bases between. Per germline, CDR1 MNHNY and CDR2 SVGAGI (reference sequence). The CDR3 loop reads CASSSMDSDNEQFF. The CDR3 DNA follows: TGTGCCAGCAGTTCCATGGACAGTGACAATGAGCAGTTCTTC.

The rearrangement links TRBV25-1 to TRBJ2-2, with 9 bases that match TRBD2. Germline CDR1 and CDR2: MGHDK and SYGVNS. CDR3 size: 17 residues. The J segment lost 6 bases and the V segment lost 7 bases, leaving 15 bases of the junction unmatched. The CDR3 protein is CASTPPRSGLASGELFF. Here the CDR3 DNA reads TGTGCCAGCACTCCCCCTCGTTCGGGACTAGCTTCCGGGGAGCTGTTTTTT.

The CDR3 spells CASSSGLAEIYEQYF. Written as DNA, the CDR3 is TGTGCCAGCAGTTCAGGACTAGCGGAGATATACGAGCAGTACTTC. J is TRBJ2-7 and V is TRBV6-6, with 10 positions matching TRBD2. This CDR3 is built from 15 residues. V lost 4 bases, J lost 4 bases, and 7 bases stayed unmatched. Germline V gene data show CDR1 as MNHNY and CDR2 as SVGAGI (reference sequence).